One and the same sample provided the 3 T cell receptor beta chains below, sequenced in a study of shared clonotypes between healthy human individuals. Some clones are missing from TCRdb's copy, which holds only in-frame ones; the method was immunoSEQ multiplex PCR. This table has around 700,000 clones, 92% appearing once. Naive CD8 cells were CD45RO-negative, positively selected for CCR7, excluding terminally differentiated effector memory CD45RA+ cells. The sample comprised naive CD8+ T cells sorted from blood. These TCRs come from a man aged 30 to 39 in good health.

This sequence joins TRBV11-2 and TRBJ2-3; D uncertain. Germline V gene sequence: CDR1 SGHAT, CDR2 FQNNGV. V was trimmed by 4 bases and J by 3 bases, leaving 20 bases between them. This CDR3 is built from 17 residues. DNA of the CDR3: TGTGCCAGCAGCTCATTTGAGAGCGTTTCCCTAACAGATACGCAGTATTTT. Amino acid sequence: CASSSFESVSLTDTQYF.

This sequence joins TRBV7-2 and TRBJ2-1; D may be TRBD1 or TRBD2 (5 bases each). The CDR3 has 13 amino acids. The germline V gene encodes CDR1 SGHTA and CDR2 FQGNSA. Trimming removed 8 bases from V and 2 bases from J, with 10 bases in between. CDR3: CASGDLTYNEQFF. In nucleotides, the CDR3 is TGTGCCAGCGGGGACCTTACCTACAATGAGCAGTTCTTC. The full variable domain, its missing parts supplied by reference TRBV7-2 and TRBJ2-1, is GAGVSQSPSNKVTEKGKDVELRCDPISGHTALYWYRQSLGQGLEFLIYFQGNSAPDKSGLPSDRFSAERTGGSVSTLTIQRTQQEDSAVYLCASGDLTYNEQFFGPGTRLTVL.

The rearrangement uses TRBV18 and TRBJ2-6, with 7 bases matching TRBD1. Trimming took 3 bases from V and 2 from J; bases not matched to a gene: 7. The length of the CDR3 is 17 residues. Germline values: CDR1 KGHSH, CDR2 LQKENI. The CDR3 sequence: CASSPEGGFTGANVLTF. In nucleotides, the CDR3 is TGTGCCAGCTCACCTGAAGGGGGCTTCACTGGGGCCAACGTCCTGACTTTC.